This T cell receptor beta chain is from a study of shared T cell receptors in the human thymus. Profiled with immunoSEQ multiplex PCR; TCRdb holds only in-frame clones, not every one. The top ten clones hold 0.0095% to 0.013% of a sample with roughly 660,000 clones, over 75% of them seen once. Germline V lookup: CDR1 LNHDA, CDR2 SQIVND (reference sequence). This CDR3 spans 15 amino acids. Trimming stripped 5 bases from V and 0 bases from J, with 11 bases between. This same sample was also part of a study on human thymus T cells. As that study records: Resections removed during corrective heart surgery provided the thymus tissue used. Thymic and blood repertoires appeared to display a bias in their usage of V and J genes. Reports from related research described highly overlapping thymic repertoires among unrelated individuals.

The specimen sequenced was thymocytes. V gene TRBV19 combines with J gene TRBJ1-5; TRBD1 might be the D (6 bases). The TCR comes from a boy in the first two years of life with a congenital heart defect. CDR3 DNA: TGTGCCAGTAGTTTCAGGACAGTTAGCAATCAGCCCCAGCATTTT. Amino acid sequence: CASSFRTVSNQPQHF.